The T cell receptor (beta chain) described here comes from a study of CD8 T cells in Susac syndrome. Findings and caveats of the study: Total CD8+ repertoires held sixteen Susac-specific public clones, while CD8+ TEMRA repertoires held five or six.

Random hexamers were used to reverse transcribe 0.5 to 1 ug of RNA. TCRdb reanalysed the immunoSEQ multiplex PCR reads using MiXCR and keeps one entry per CDR3 protein. The table includes tens of thousands of distinct CDR3 sequences, roughly 95% detected once. The CDR3 runs to 12 residues. The V gene's germline CDR1 is SQVTM and CDR2 ANQGSEA. Trimming left V 4 bases short and J 0 bases short, with 6 bases between. Sequencing of TCR beta was performed on blood CD8+ T cells and on blood CD4+ T cells. Negative isolation was used for CD8+ and CD4+ T cells and FACS enrichment for TEMRA cells. As concerns this clonotype: Its antigen is not identified.

The sample taken for sequencing was CD8+ T cells from PBMCs. The sequence derives from a human donor with Susac syndrome. The V and J genes are TRBV29-1 and TRBJ1-1; unclear D gene. The CDR3 sequence: CSVGTLNTEAFF. CDR3 in DNA: TGCAGCGTTGGCACTTTGAACACTGAAGCTTTCTTT.